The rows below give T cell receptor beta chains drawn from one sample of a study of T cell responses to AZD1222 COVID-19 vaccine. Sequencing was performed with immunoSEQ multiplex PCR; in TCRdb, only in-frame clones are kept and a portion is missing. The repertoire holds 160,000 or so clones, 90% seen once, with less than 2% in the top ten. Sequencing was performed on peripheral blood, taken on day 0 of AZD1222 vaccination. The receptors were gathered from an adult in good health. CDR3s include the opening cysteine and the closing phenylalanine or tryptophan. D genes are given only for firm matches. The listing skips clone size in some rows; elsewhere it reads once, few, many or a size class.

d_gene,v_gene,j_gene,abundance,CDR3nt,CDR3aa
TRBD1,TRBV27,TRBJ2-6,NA,TGTGCCAGCAGTTTATGGACAGGGGACTCTGGGGCCAACGTCCTGACTTTC,CASSLWTGDSGANVLTF
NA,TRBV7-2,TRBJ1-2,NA,TGTGCCAGCAGCTTCCCGGGGCAGGGATATGGCTACACCTTC,CASSFPGQGYGYTF
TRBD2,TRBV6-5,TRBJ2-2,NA,TGTGCCACCAATAGCGGGAGCCGCACCGGGGAGCTGTTTTTT,CATNSGSRTGELFF
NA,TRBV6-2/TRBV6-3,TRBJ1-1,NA,TGTGCCAGCAGTTACTCTACGGTTACTGAAGCTTTCTTT,CASSYSTVTEAFF
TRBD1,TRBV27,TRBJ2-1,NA,TGTGCCAGCAGCCGGAATTGGGACAGGGTTTACAATGAGCAGTTCTTC,CASSRNWDRVYNEQFF
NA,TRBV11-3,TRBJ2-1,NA,TGTGCCAGCAGCTTAGGTACCAAGATATCCTACAATGAGCAGTTCTTC,CASSLGTKISYNEQFF
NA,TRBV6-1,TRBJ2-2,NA,TGTGCCAGCAGTGAATCAGGGGTCCCCGGGGAGCTGTTTTTT,CASSESGVPGELFF
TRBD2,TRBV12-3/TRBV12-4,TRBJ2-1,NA,TGTGCCAGCAGCATAGCGGGGGACAATGAGCAGTTCTTC,CASSIAGDNEQFF
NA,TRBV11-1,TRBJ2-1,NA,TGTGCCAGCAGCTTCCTGGGGGGTGGTGTGGTCAATGAGCAGTTCTTC,CASSFLGGGVVNEQFF
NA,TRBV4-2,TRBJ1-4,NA,TGTGCCAGCAGCCAGAGGAGGGGGGAAAAACTGTTTTTT,CASSQRRGEKLFF
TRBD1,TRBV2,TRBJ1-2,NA,TGTGCCAGCAGTAAAGAAAACCAGGGGGCAGATGGCTACACCTTC,CASSKENQGADGYTF
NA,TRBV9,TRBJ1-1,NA,TGTGCCAGCAGCGTAAGACAGTCGAACACTGAAGCTTTCTTT,CASSVRQSNTEAFF
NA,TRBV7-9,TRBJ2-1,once,TGTGCCAGCAGCCCTTACGCGGGAACCAACTCTTACAATGAGCAGTTCTTC,CASSPYAGTNSYNEQFF
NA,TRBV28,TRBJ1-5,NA,TGTGCCAGCAGTTTCCCGCCGTGGGGTTTATCGGTTCAGCCCCAGCATTTT,CASSFPPWGLSVQPQHF
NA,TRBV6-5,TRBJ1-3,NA,TGTGCCAGCAGTCGCCAGGGGCTCTCTGGAAACACCATATATTTT,CASSRQGLSGNTIYF
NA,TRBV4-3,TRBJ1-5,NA,TGCGCCAGCAGCCAAGATGGCAGGAGCAATCAGCCCCAGCATTTT,CASSQDGRSNQPQHF
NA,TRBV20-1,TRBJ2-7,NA,TGCAGTGCTAGTCCCCCGGTCGACTCCTACGAGCAGTACTTC,CSASPPVDSYEQYF
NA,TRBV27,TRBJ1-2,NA,TGTGCCAGCAGTATAAGTCTGTCGTACGCCGCGTATGGCTACACCTTC,CASSISLSYAAYGYTF
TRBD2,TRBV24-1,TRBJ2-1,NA,TGTGCCACCAGTGATTCTCGAGCCAGGGGGGGACTAGCGGGAGGGAGGACCTACAATGAGCAGTTCTTC,CATSDSRARGGLAGGRTYNEQFF
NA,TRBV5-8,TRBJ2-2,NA,TGTGCCAGCAGCCCCGGGACACGTAACACCGGGGAGCTGTTTTTT,CASSPGTRNTGELFF
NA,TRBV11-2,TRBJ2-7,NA,TGTGCCAGCAGCTTAGAGATCGCCAGGCCCTACGAGCAGTACTTC,CASSLEIARPYEQYF
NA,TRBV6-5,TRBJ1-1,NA,TGTGCCAGCAACTCAAACCCCTCGGTGGGGACTGAAGCTTTCTTT,CASNSNPSVGTEAFF
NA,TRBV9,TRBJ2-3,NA,TGTGCCAGCTCCGACAGAAAACGGACAGATACGCAGTATTTT,CASSDRKRTDTQYF
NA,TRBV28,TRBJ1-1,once,TGTGCCAGCAGTTTCGGCAGGGTGACTGAAGCTTTCTTT,CASSFGRVTEAFF
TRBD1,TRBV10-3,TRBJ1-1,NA,TGTGCCATCAGTGAGTCCGACAGGGTTCTTCTCACTGAAGCTTTCTTT,CAISESDRVLLTEAFF
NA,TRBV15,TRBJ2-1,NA,TGTGCCACCAGCAGTGCCGGGACAAACTCCTACAATGAGCAGTTCTTC,CATSSAGTNSYNEQFF
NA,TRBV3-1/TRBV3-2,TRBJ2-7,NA,TGTGCCAGCAGCCAAGATCCCTGGGGGAAGGAGGCCTACGAGCAGTACTTC,CASSQDPWGKEAYEQYF
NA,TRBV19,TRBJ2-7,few,TGTGCCAGTAGTAGAGGGGGGAGCTGGGACGAGCAGTACTTC,CASSRGGSWDEQYF
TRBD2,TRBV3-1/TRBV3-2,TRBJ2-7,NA,TGTGCCAGCAGCCATGGGACTAGCGGCAGCTCCTACGAGCAGTACTTC,CASSHGTSGSSYEQYF
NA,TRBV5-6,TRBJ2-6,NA,TGTGCCAGCAGCTTGGACCCGTGGGGGGCCAACGTCCTGACTTTC,CASSLDPWGANVLTF
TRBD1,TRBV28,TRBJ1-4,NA,TGTGCCAGCAGGGGACAGGGGACTGCAACTAATGAAAAACTGTTTTTT,CASRGQGTATNEKLFF
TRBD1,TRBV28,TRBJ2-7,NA,TGTGCCAGCAGATTCCGGGACAGGGCCTACGAGCAGTACTTC,CASRFRDRAYEQYF
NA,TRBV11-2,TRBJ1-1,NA,TGTGCCAGCAGCTTAATCGGCACAGGGTTTTTCTCCCTTGAAGCTTTCTTT,CASSLIGTGFFSLEAFF
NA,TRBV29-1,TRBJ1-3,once,TGCAGCGTTGATGGGGACGCCGACTCTGGAAACACCATATATTTT,CSVDGDADSGNTIYF
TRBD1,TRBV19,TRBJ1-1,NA,TGTGCCAGTAGTCCGCCCGGGACAGGGCTGTACGGGAACACTGAAGCTTTCTTT,CASSPPGTGLYGNTEAFF
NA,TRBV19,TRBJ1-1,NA,TGTGCCAGTAGTATGGGTATGAACACTGAAGCTTTCTTT,CASSMGMNTEAFF
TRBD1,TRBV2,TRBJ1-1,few,TGTGCCAGCAGTGAACAGACAGGGGGCTACACTGAAGCTTTCTTT,CASSEQTGGYTEAFF
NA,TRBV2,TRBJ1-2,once,TGTGCCAGCAACCGCCTGCAGGGCTATGGCTACACCTTC,CASNRLQGYGYTF
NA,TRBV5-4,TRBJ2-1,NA,TGTGCCAGCAGCTTGGGCGGCATTGAAACGGACCTAGAGTACAATGAGCAGTTCTTC,CASSLGGIETDLEYNEQFF
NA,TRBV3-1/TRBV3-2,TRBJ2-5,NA,TGTGCCAGCAGCCAAGATGGAGGAGGGGAGACCCAGTACTTC,CASSQDGGGETQYF
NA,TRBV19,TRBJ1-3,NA,TGTGCCAGTAGTATAGGAGCAGGGCGACGAGACACCATATATTTT,CASSIGAGRRDTIYF
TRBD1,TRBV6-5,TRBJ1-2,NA,TGTGCCAGCAGGTCCGGGGGACAGGGGAATGGCTACACCTTC,CASRSGGQGNGYTF